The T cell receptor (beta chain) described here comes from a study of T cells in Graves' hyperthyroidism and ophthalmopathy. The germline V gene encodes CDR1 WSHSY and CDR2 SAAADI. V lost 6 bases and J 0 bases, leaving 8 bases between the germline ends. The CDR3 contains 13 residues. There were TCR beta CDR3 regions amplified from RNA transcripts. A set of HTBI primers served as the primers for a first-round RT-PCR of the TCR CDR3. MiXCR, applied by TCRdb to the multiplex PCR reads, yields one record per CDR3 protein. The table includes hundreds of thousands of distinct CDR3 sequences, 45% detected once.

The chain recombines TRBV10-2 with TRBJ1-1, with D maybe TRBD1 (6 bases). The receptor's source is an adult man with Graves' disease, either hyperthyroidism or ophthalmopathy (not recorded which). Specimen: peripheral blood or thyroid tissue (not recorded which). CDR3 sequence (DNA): TGCGCCAGCAGGCGGGACATGAACACTGAAGCTTTCTTT. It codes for CASRRDMNTEAFF.